One TCR beta chain is described in this entry. This sample stems from a study of blood T cell repertoires in COVID-19. Turning to the study itself: Samples representing acute and convalescent COVID-19 were sourced from the United States, Italy and Spain. The cDNA or gDNA used as material had been derived from T cells, B-cell-depleted T cells, or PBMCs.

The CDR3 consists of 15 residues. Trimming took 3 bases from V and 9 from J; bases not matched to a gene: 14. CDR1 and CDR2 from the germline V gene are DFQATT and SNEGSKA (reference sequence). Sequenced by immunoSEQ multiplex PCR; TCRdb stores in-frame clones only, minus some. The sample has about 370,000 clones, over 75% seen once. Those who participated ranged in age from roughly 18 to 90 years and resided in 24 US areas. Participant-given clinical history determined each cohort assignment. Sequenced sample: PBMCs or T cells enriched from blood (not recorded which). This TCR derives from a man between 18 and 29 years old who had recovered from COVID-19. The chain joins TRBV20-1 to TRBJ2-1, with 7 bases matching TRBD2. The CDR3: CSASLAGESVTEQFF. CDR3 nucleotide sequence: TGCAGTGCTAGTCTCGCGGGAGAATCCGTCACTGAGCAGTTCTTC.